These 20 T cell receptor beta chains share one sample of origin, sequenced in a study of T cells in women clearing cervical HPV infection. The protocol was immunoSEQ multiplex PCR, while the TCRdb copy is restricted to in-frame clones and leaves out a portion. The listing contains under 30,000 clones. Material: blood buffy coat. Receptors originate from a woman between 18 and 70 years old with a cervical HPV16 infection that either progressed to CIN3+ or cleared (not recorded which).

A note on this clone: The read falls 3 residues short of the CDR3 end, and the missing part is taken from the germline J gene. Other DNA sequences in the same sample also yield this CDR3. The chain is built from TRBV19 and TRBJ1-2; 11 bases are shared with TRBD1. The CDR3 has 15 residues. In germline, CDR1 is LNHDA, CDR2 SQIVND (reference sequence). Trimming at V came to 3 bases and at J to 4 bases, leaving 4 bases not matched to a gene. Here the CDR3 reads CASSIRTGGVYGYTF. Incomplete CDR3 DNA: TGTGCCAGTAGTATTCGGACAGGGGGCGTCTATGGC.

The DNA read from the CDR3 is TGTGCCAGTAGAGGACTAACATTGGGCTACCCAGATACG. Protein product: CASRGLTLGYPDT. From start to end, the CDR3 is CASRGLTLGYPDTQYF. V and J are TRBV19 and TRBJ2-3; D is possibly TRBD2 (6 bases). The DNA ends 3 residues before the CDR3 does, and the rest of the CDR3 is filled in from the germline J gene. V was clipped by 6 bases and J by 4 bases, with 20 bases between them. The CDR3 is made up of 16 amino acids. Germline assignment: CDR1 LNHDA and CDR2 SQIVND (reference sequence).

Details on this clone: Read sequence stops 3 residues before the CDR3 end, and the germline J gene provides the missing end. The chain has TRBV13 and TRBJ1-5, with D possibly being TRBD1 (6 bases). V was trimmed by 7 bases and J by 6 bases, leaving 16 bases between them. The CDR3 loop spans 14 amino acids. CDR1 is PRHDT and CDR2 is FYEKMQ in the germline V gene (reference sequence). The part of the CDR3 DNA that was read is TGTGCCAGCAACTCGGGCAGGGGTTCTCAGCCC. It codes for CASNSGRGSQP. The full CDR3 is CASNSGRGSQPQHF.

Concerning this clone: The CDR3 end falls 3 residues outside the read, so it is completed with the germline J gene. V and J are TRBV2 and TRBJ2-3; D gene unclear. The CDR3 contains 13 residues. CDR1 is SNHLY, CDR2 FYNNEI, per germline. The covered CDR3 bases are TGTGCCAGCAGTGAGCTCAGACAAGAGACG. Translated, it gives CASSELRQET. The entire CDR3 is CASSELRQETQYF.

On this clone itself: Read coverage stops 3 residues before the CDR3 terminus; the germline J gene supplies the remainder. V and J are TRBV30 and TRBJ2-5, with unresolved D. The CDR3 extends over 13 amino acids. V lost 2 bases to trimming and J lost 4 bases, with 11 bases between them. Germline V lookup: CDR1 GTSNPN, CDR2 SVGIG (reference sequence). CDR3 region: CAWSRRSGETQYF. The sequenced part of the CDR3 DNA is TGTGCCTGGAGTCGGCGCTCGGGAGAGACC.

Remarks on this clone: The missing CDR3 end, 3 residues past where the read stops, is filled in from the germline J gene. The chain couples TRBV18 to TRBJ2-5, with D tentatively TRBD1 (6 bases). V was shortened by 8 bases and J by 5 bases, with 12 bases between the two germline ends. The CDR3 extends over 12 amino acids. CDR1 and CDR2 (germline): KGHSH, LQKENI. The DNA read from the CDR3 is TGTGCCAGCCACCAGGGGATGGAGACC. Protein: CASHQGMET. The CDR3 in its entirety is CASHQGMETQYF.

In the case of this clone: The read stops 3 residues short of the end of the CDR3; the missing end is completed from the germline J gene. This sequence joins TRBV30 and TRBJ2-7, with TRBD1 matching 8 bases. V shed 5 bases and J 3 bases; nucleotides not matched to a gene: 3. This CDR3 comprises 12 residues. Germline loops: CDR1 GTSNPN, CDR2 SVGIG (reference sequence). The CDR3 region is CAWGGTGYEQYF. CDR3 DNA (partial): TGTGCCTGGGGGGGGACAGGCTACGAG.

Note on this clone: Sequencing ends 3 residues short of the CDR3 end; the germline J gene provides the rest. V usage is TRBV19 and J usage is TRBJ2-1, with 10 bases that match TRBD2. There are 13 residues in the CDR3. V was clipped by 8 bases and J by 7 bases; unmatched bases: 5. CDR1 and CDR2 from the germline V gene are LNHDA and SQIVND (reference sequence). The CDR3 sequence is CASAAGGWNEQFF. CDR3 DNA (partial): TGTGCCAGTGCAGCGGGAGGGTGGAATGAG. Complete variable domain (other parts from reference TRBV19 and TRBJ2-1): DGGITQSPKYLFRKEGQNVTLSCEQNLNHDAMYWYRQDPGQGLRLIYYSQIVNDFQKGDIAEGYSVSREKKESFPLTVTSAQKNPTAFYLCASAAGGWNEQFFGPGTRLTVL.

The sequenced CDR3 bases are TGTGCCAGTGGGGGACAGGGGGCGTCCTATGGC. As protein: CASGGQGASYG. The whole CDR3 protein is CASGGQGASYGYTF. The chain has TRBV19 and TRBJ1-2, with TRBD1 matching over 12 bases. The DNA ends 3 residues before the CDR3 does, and the rest of the CDR3 is filled in from the germline J gene. This CDR3 contains 14 residues. The V gene's germline CDR1 is LNHDA and CDR2 SQIVND (reference sequence). The ends lost 8 bases at V and 4 bases at J; junction bases unmatched: 5. Drawing the rest from reference TRBV19 and TRBJ1-2, the complete variable domain is DGGITQSPKYLFRKEGQNVTLSCEQNLNHDAMYWYRQDPGQGLRLIYYSQIVNDFQKGDIAEGYSVSREKKESFPLTVTSAQKNPTAFYLCASGGQGASYGYTFGSGTRLTVV.

Comment on this clone: From the germline J gene comes the end of the CDR3, since the read stops 3 residues before it. This chain uses TRBV2 with TRBJ1-1; no clear D gene. The CDR3 has 16 amino acids. Trimming cost V 6 bases and J 3 bases, with 20 bases left between them. CDR1 is SNHLY and CDR2 is FYNNEI in the germline V gene. The CDR3 spells CASSDKLTNADTEAFF. The part of the CDR3 DNA that was read is TGTGCCAGCAGCGATAAACTAACCAACGCGGACACTGAA. The variable domain in full, with the rest retrieved from reference TRBV2 and TRBJ1-1, is EPEVTQTPSHQVTQMGQEVILRCVPISNHLYFYWYRQILGQKVEFLVSFYNNEISEKSEIFDDQFSVERPDGSNFTLKIRSTKLEDSAMYFCASSDKLTNADTEAFFGQGTRLTVV.

Points on this clone: The CDR3 end is not reached by the read, which stops 3 residues before it; the germline J gene fills it in. The chain carries TRBV11-2 and TRBJ1-4; D gene unclear. Trimming removed 8 bases at V and 5 bases at J, with 12 bases between. From germline, CDR1 is SGHAT and CDR2 FQNNGV. The CDR3 runs 13 residues. The part of the CDR3 DNA that was read is TGTGCCAGCGCCCGGACTGAAAATGAAAAA. Encoded protein: CASARTENEK. The entire CDR3 reads CASARTENEKLFF.

For this clone: The read comes to an end 3 residues before the CDR3 does, leaving the germline J gene to fill in the end. The V call is TRBV20-1, the J call TRBJ2-1; tentatively, D is TRBD1 (7 bases). Germline CDR1 and CDR2: DFQATT and SNEGSKA (reference sequence). The CDR3 loop spans 14 amino acids. Trimming took off 5 bases at V and 7 bases at J, with 18 bases between the two ends. CDR3 bases read: TGCAGTGCTCCGAAACAGGGGACTCTGAATGAG. It encodes CSAPKQGTLNE. The whole CDR3 sequence reads CSAPKQGTLNEQFF.

A word on this clone: The read finishes 3 residues shy of the CDR3 end, and the germline J gene is used to complete it. The chain has TRBV2 and TRBJ1-2, with TRBD1 as a possible D gene (6 bases). V was cut by 2 bases and J by 4 bases, with 14 bases left in between. The CDR3 sequence is 15 residues long. In germline, CDR1 is SNHLY, CDR2 FYNNEI. The CDR3 DNA, read in part, is TGTGCCAGCAGTGAATTTGCAGGGACACCCTATGGC. It codes for CASSEFAGTPYG. The entire CDR3 protein is CASSEFAGTPYGYTF.

Comments on this clone: The read terminates 3 residues ahead of where the CDR3 ends, so the germline J gene completes it. This sequence joins TRBV5-5 and TRBJ2-7, with D perhaps TRBD2 (5 bases). Trimming left V 0 bases short and J 2 bases short, with 12 bases between. This CDR3 is built from 15 residues. Per germline, CDR1 SGHKS and CDR2 YYEKEE (reference sequence). The covered CDR3 bases are TGTGCCAGCAGCTTGGCCGCGACACTAGCCTACGAG. Protein: CASSLAATLAYE. The full CDR3 reads CASSLAATLAYEQYF.

Comment on this clone: Read data end 3 residues before the CDR3 end; the end is taken from the germline J gene. The J gene is TRBJ1-5, the V gene TRBV4-1; perhaps TRBD1 as D (6 bases). Trimming cost V 3 bases and J 4 bases, with 10 bases left between them. The CDR3 is 14 amino acids. CDR1 and CDR2 (germline): MGHRA, YSYEKL. The CDR3 loop is CASSQVTGNQPQHF. The sequenced CDR3 bases are TGCGCCAGCAGCCAGGTAACAGGGAATCAGCCC.

A remark on this clone: The missing CDR3 end, 3 residues past where the read stops, is filled in from the germline J gene. The chain joins TRBV7-9 to TRBJ1-1; 9 bases align to TRBD1. The CDR3 is 14 amino acids. Trimming cost V 5 bases and J 3 bases; bases outside gene matches: 4. The germline V gene encodes CDR1 SEHNR and CDR2 FQNEAQ (reference sequence). CDR3 residues: CASSGTGIYTEAFF. The CDR3 DNA, read in part, is TGTGCCAGCAGCGGGACAGGGATATACACTGAA.

In the case of this clone: Read data end 3 residues before the CDR3 end; the end is taken from the germline J gene. The V and J genes are TRBV18 and TRBJ1-5; D not resolved. Trimming removed 2 bases from V and 3 bases from J, with 8 bases in between. The CDR3 length is 14 residues. Germline CDR1 reads KGHSH; CDR2 reads LQKENI. CDR3 region: CASSPEQTNQPQHF. The part of the CDR3 DNA that was read is TGTGCCAGCTCACCAGAACAAACCAATCAGCCC.

As regards this clone: The read is 3 residues too short to cover the CDR3 end, so that end is filled in from the germline J gene. The V and J genes are TRBV5-1 and TRBJ1-2; perhaps TRBD1 as D (6 bases). Germline assignment: CDR1 SGHRS and CDR2 YFSETQ. This CDR3 has 15 amino acids. Between the trimmed V and J ends, which lost 2 bases and 4 bases, there was a span of 15 bases. CDR3 residues: CASSLDQGKGYGYTF. The part of the CDR3 DNA that was read is TGCGCCAGCAGCTTAGATCAGGGGAAGGGCTATGGC.

A note on this clone: With the read ending 3 residues before the CDR3 end, the germline J gene is used to fill in that end. V is TRBV18 and J is TRBJ1-4; D is possibly TRBD1 (5 bases). The CDR3 contains 18 residues. Germline V gene lookup returns CDR1 KGHSH and CDR2 LQKENI. CDR3 bases read: TGTGCCAGCTCACCAATGGCAGGGAGATACTCTGGGGCCAACGTA. Its protein is CASSPMAGRYSGANV. The full CDR3 is CASSPMAGRYSGANVLFF.

For this clone: The DNA ends 3 residues before the CDR3 does, and the rest of the CDR3 is filled in from the germline J gene. The chain couples TRBV2 to TRBJ2-5; 11 positions agree with TRBD2. The junction had 3 bases not matched to a gene; V was cut back by 0 bases and J by 0 bases. The germline V gene has CDR1 SNHLY and CDR2 FYNNEI. The CDR3 consists of 17 residues. The CDR3 is CASSEAPGLADQETQYF. The CDR3 bases that were read are TGTGCCAGCAGTGAAGCGCCGGGACTAGCGGACCAAGAGACC. Complete variable domain (other parts from reference TRBV2 and TRBJ2-5): EPEVTQTPSHQVTQMGQEVILRCVPISNHLYFYWYRQILGQKVEFLVSFYNNEISEKSEIFDDQFSVERPDGSNFTLKIRSTKLEDSAMYFCASSEAPGLADQETQYFGPGTRLLVL.